Following are 30 T cell receptor beta chains from one sample sequenced in a study of identical twins. TCRdb used MiXCR to reprocess the 5' RACE reads, holding one entry per CDR3 protein. The top ten clones hold around 0.9% of a sample with 500,000 to 600,000 distinct CDR3 sequences, roughly a fifth of them seen once. A further study also used this sample, focusing on T cells expressing NK-cell markers.

The sequencing sample was made of CD4+ T cells sorted from blood. The receptor source for this set is a woman aged 18-29 years in good health.

This clonotype has more than one count but fewer than ten. This chain links TRBV15 with TRBJ2-7; TRBD2 matches at 13 bases. Trimming removed 5 bases from V and 0 bases from J; junction bases left unmatched: 4. CDR1 LNHNV and CDR2 YYDKDF come from the germline V gene (reference sequence). This CDR3 has 16 amino acids. The CDR3 here is CATSLRTSGSSYEQYF. CDR3 nucleotide sequence: TGTGCCACCAGCCTCCGGACTAGCGGGAGCTCCTACGAGCAGTACTTC.

This sequence joins TRBV3-1 and TRBJ1-6, with D unclear. The ends were cut back, 7 bases at V and 8 bases at J, with 12 bases in the middle. CDR3 length: 13 amino acids. Germline V lookup: CDR1 LGHDT, CDR2 YNNKEL (reference sequence). In DNA, the CDR3 is TGTGCCAGCACGCGAGGAGGCGATTCACCCCTCCACTTT. Its translation: CASTRGGDSPLHF.

V gene TRBV6-5 combines with J gene TRBJ2-7; TRBD1 aligns across 8 bases. The CDR3 consists of 12 residues. V was pared by 6 bases and J by 7 bases, with 5 bases of the junction left unmatched. The germline V gene has CDR1 MNHEY and CDR2 SVGAGI. DNA of the CDR3: TGTGCCAGCAGCCGGGACAGGTTTGAGCAGTACTTC. Translating it yields CASSRDRFEQYF.

This clonotype appeared a few times. The gene calls are TRBV20-1 and TRBJ2-1; D is perhaps TRBD2 (5 bases). Between the trimmed V and J ends, which lost 3 bases and 3 bases, there was a span of 9 bases. The germline V gene has CDR1 DFQATT and CDR2 SNEGSKA (reference sequence). There are 13 residues in the CDR3. The CDR3 region is CSARYGNYNEQFF. For the CDR3, the DNA is TGCAGTGCTAGGTACGGGAACTACAATGAGCAGTTCTTC.

The chain joins TRBV6-2 or TRBV6-3 to TRBJ2-3; D gene uncertain. Germline V gene data show CDR1 as MNHEY and CDR2 as SVGEGT. Between the trimmed V and J ends, which lost 7 bases and 7 bases, there was a span of 12 bases. CDR3 size: 12 residues. The CDR3 protein is CASKSSSNTQYF. Here the CDR3 DNA reads TGTGCCAGCAAAAGCTCCTCCAATACGCAGTATTTT.

The chain carries TRBV5-1 and TRBJ2-2; no definite D call. Trimming pared 4 bases from V and 3 bases from J, leaving 19 bases between. The V gene's germline CDR1 is SGHRS and CDR2 YFSETQ. The CDR3 sequence is 17 residues long. CDR3 region: CASSLDHLRADTGELFF. CDR3 in DNA: TGCGCCAGCAGCCTCGACCACCTCCGGGCCGACACCGGGGAGCTGTTTTTT. Drawing the rest from reference TRBV5-1 and TRBJ2-2, the complete variable domain is KAGVTQTPRYLIKTRGQQVTLSCSPISGHRSVSWYQQTPGQGLQFLFEYFSETQRNKGNFPGRFSGRQFSNSRSEMNVSTLELGDSALYLCASSLDHLRADTGELFFGEGSRLTVL.

The chain employs TRBV6-5 and TRBJ2-2, with 10 bases that match TRBD2. Germline V CDR1 and CDR2: MNHEY, SVGAGI. The length of the CDR3 is 18 residues. The V and J ends lost 2 bases and 5 bases, in that order; junction bases with no gene match: 11. DNA for the CDR3: TGTGCCAGCAGTTACCTGCCTAGCGGGAGTGGGGGAACCGGGGAGCTGTTTTTT. It translates to CASSYLPSGSGGTGELFF.

The rearrangement links TRBV7-8 to TRBJ2-7; weak D call: TRBD1 (7 bases). Germline V CDR1 and CDR2: SGHVS, FQNEAQ. This CDR3 has 13 residues. The V gene lost 5 bases and the J gene lost 5 bases, with 13 bases spanning the gap. CDR3 bases: TGTGCCAGCAGCCGAGGGGGCGGGGACGAGCAGTACTTC. Protein: CASSRGGGDEQYF.

This chain uses TRBV12-3 or TRBV12-4 with TRBJ1-1; 8 bases align to TRBD1. The CDR3 is 14 amino acids. Trimming cost V 7 bases and J 1 base; bases outside gene matches: 5. The DNA for the CDR3 is TGTGCCAGCACCCCCGGACAGGGGAACACTGAAGCTTTCTTT. It yields the protein CASTPGQGNTEAFF.

The V gene is TRBV20-1, the J gene TRBJ2-1, with no clear D. Trimming shortened V by 7 bases and J by 0 bases, and 10 bases separated the two germline ends. Germline values: CDR1 DFQATT, CDR2 SNEGSKA (reference sequence). CDR3 length equals 13 residues. The CDR3 nucleotides read TGCAGTGTAAGATCGGCCTCCTACAATGAGCAGTTCTTC. Translating it yields CSVRSASYNEQFF.

The genes are TRBV10-3 and TRBJ2-7; D uncertain. V gave up 3 bases and J gave up 0 bases, with 3 bases separating them. Germline-derived CDR1 and CDR2 are ENHRY and SYGVKD. The CDR3 extends over 12 amino acids. CDR3: CAISEGSYEQYF. As DNA, the CDR3 is TGTGCCATCAGTGAAGGCTCCTACGAGCAGTACTTC.

This clonotype was seen more than once but under ten times. V is TRBV9 and J is TRBJ2-3; TRBD2 agrees at 7 bases. CDR1 SGDLS and CDR2 YYNGEE come from the germline V gene. V shed 4 bases, J shed 6 bases, and the junction held 11 bases outside the gene matches. The CDR3 covers 15 residues. The CDR3 loop is CASSFGGSGLDTQYF. Here the CDR3 DNA reads TGTGCCAGCAGCTTCGGTGGTAGCGGGCTGGATACGCAGTATTTT.

The table lists this clonotype with a few counts. The CDR3 sequence is CAISADRNQPQHF. Here the CDR3 DNA reads TGTGCCATCAGTGCGGACAGGAATCAGCCCCAGCATTTT. This chain joins TRBV10-3 and TRBJ1-5; TRBD1 matches 7 bases. The trim removed 4 bases at V and 4 bases at J, leaving 1 base unmatched. The V gene's germline CDR1 is ENHRY and CDR2 SYGVKD. CDR3 size: 13 residues.

This sequence joins TRBV12-3 or TRBV12-4 and TRBJ2-5; TRBD2 might be the D (6 bases). Trimming took off 6 bases at V and 5 bases at J, with 16 bases between the two ends. The CDR3 has 14 amino acids. Here the CDR3 reads CASSRDSERETQYF. The CDR3, as DNA: TGTGCCAGCAGCCGGGACTCCGAAAGGGAGACCCAGTACTTC.

The chain carries TRBV27 and TRBJ2-1; weak D call: TRBD2 (5 bases). CDR1 is MNHEY, CDR2 SMNVEV, per germline (reference sequence). The CDR3 sequence is 19 residues long. V lost 3 bases and J lost 0, with 21 bases in between. This chain's CDR3 is CASSLRRTGLGSSYNEQFF. The DNA for the CDR3 is TGTGCCAGCAGTTTGAGACGGACGGGGTTGGGGAGCTCCTACAATGAGCAGTTCTTC.

The chain combines TRBV7-8 with TRBJ1-1, with 7 bases matching TRBD1. The CDR3 is 14 amino acids. Germline V gene sequence: CDR1 SGHVS, CDR2 FQNEAQ. The ends lost 7 bases at V and 0 bases at J; junction bases unmatched: 5. The chain's CDR3 is CASTKGAMNTEAFF. The CDR3 DNA reads as TGTGCCAGCACCAAGGGGGCCATGAACACTGAAGCTTTCTTT. The whole variable domain, filled in from reference TRBV7-8 and TRBJ1-1, reads GAGVSQSPRYKVAKRGQDVALRCDPISGHVSLFWYQQALGQGPEFLTYFQNEAQLDKSGLPSDRFFAERPEGSVSTLKIQRTQQEDSAVYLCASTKGAMNTEAFFGQGTRLTVV.

V usage is TRBV12-3 or TRBV12-4 and J usage is TRBJ1-2; D call uncertain. Trimming took 5 bases from V and 4 from J, leaving 14 bases between them. This CDR3 contains 14 residues. For the CDR3, the DNA is TGTGCCAGCAGTCGGGGATCTCGGAGCTATGGCTACACCTTC. It codes for CASSRGSRSYGYTF.

V gene TRBV10-3 combines with J gene TRBJ2-2; 7 nucleotides align to TRBD1. The CDR3 length is 17 residues. CDR1 is ENHRY, CDR2 SYGVKD, per germline. The CDR3 sequence is CATRDSGAGWNTGELFF. CDR3 DNA sequence: TGTGCGACTCGGGACAGCGGCGCCGGGTGGAACACCGGGGAGCTGTTTTTT.

The V gene is TRBV6-4, the J gene TRBJ1-6, with D maybe TRBD1 (5 bases). The germline V and J ends were trimmed by 4 bases and 11 bases, with 12 bases remaining between them. The CDR3 is 13 residues long. CDR1 MRHNA and CDR2 SNTAGT come from the germline V gene. CDR3 sequence reads: CASSGERGAPLHF. The CDR3 DNA is TGTGCCAGCAGTGGTGAGCGAGGGGCACCCCTCCACTTT.

This clonotype has only a few counts. The rearrangement uses TRBV12-3 or TRBV12-4 and TRBJ1-5, with D unresolved. The CDR3 loop spans 15 amino acids. V lost 4 bases to trimming and J lost 4 bases, with 14 bases between them. The CDR3 sequence: CASSSRTATNQPQHF. In DNA form, the CDR3 reads TGTGCCAGCAGTTCTCGGACGGCTACTAATCAGCCCCAGCATTTT.

V gene TRBV11-1 combines with J gene TRBJ2-7, with a weak D call TRBD2 (5 bases). The length of the CDR3 is 18 residues. Per the germline V gene, CDR1 is SGHAT and CDR2 is FQDESV (reference sequence). V lost 3 bases and J lost 4, with 25 bases in between. The CDR3 DNA is TGTGCCAGCAGCTTGAGACCCCCTTTCGGGGATGGTACTTACGAGCAGTACTTC. It is translated as CASSLRPPFGDGTYEQYF.

This clonotype has a handful of counts. The genes are TRBV20-1 and TRBJ2-3; 10 bases match TRBD2. This CDR3 comprises 16 residues. Unmatched junction bases numbered 5, after V lost 1 base and J lost 1 base. Per germline, CDR1 DFQATT and CDR2 SNEGSKA (reference sequence). Here the CDR3 DNA reads TGCAGTGCTAGAGCTCGGGGGACTAGCGGCACAGATACGCAGTATTTT. This translates into CSARARGTSGTDTQYF.

This clonotype was counted a few times. The chain recombines TRBV11-2 with TRBJ2-1, with D possibly TRBD2 on 7 matching bases. Germline V gene sequence: CDR1 SGHAT, CDR2 FQNNGV. The V gene lost 0 bases and the J gene lost 6 bases, with 18 bases spanning the gap. The CDR3 extends over 17 amino acids. In nucleotides, the CDR3 is TGTGCCAGCAGCTTAGACCCCCCGTGGGGAGGGGGCAATGAGCAGTTCTTC. It translates to CASSLDPPWGGGNEQFF.

The V call is TRBV20-1, the J call TRBJ2-1; 7 bases match TRBD2. With 6 bases clipped from V and 7 bases from J, the junction kept 12 bases outside the gene matches. Germline V gives CDR1 DFQATT, CDR2 SNEGSKA (reference sequence). The CDR3 has 14 amino acids. The CDR3 loop is CSAGGRRFPNEQFF. CDR3 DNA sequence: TGCAGTGCGGGCGGGAGAAGGTTTCCGAATGAGCAGTTCTTC.

The chain uses TRBV7-2 and TRBJ2-1; perhaps TRBD2 as D (5 bases). Germline V gene data show CDR1 as SGHTA and CDR2 as FQGNSA. With 1 base removed from V and 9 bases from J, the gap between germline ends came to 7 bases. CDR3 length: 12 amino acids. The CDR3 sequence is CASSLVLVEQFF. The DNA of the CDR3 is TGTGCCAGCAGCTTAGTACTAGTTGAGCAGTTCTTC.

This clonotype has only a few counts. CDR3 in DNA: TGCAGTGCTTCCCGCGGGGGGGACGTCCACGAGCAGTACTTC. Translated: CSASRGGDVHEQYF. The rearrangement joins TRBV20-1 to TRBJ2-7; 9 bases are shared with TRBD2. Germline V gene sequence: CDR1 DFQATT, CDR2 SNEGSKA (reference sequence). The CDR3 consists of 14 residues. V lost 5 bases, J lost 5 bases, and 10 bases stayed unmatched.

A few counts support this clonotype. The rearrangement links TRBV7-9 to TRBJ1-5; 8 bases align to TRBD1. The V gene end was trimmed by 5 bases and the J gene end by 4 bases; junction bases not matched to a gene: 7. This CDR3 region has 15 residues. Germline V gene lookup returns CDR1 SEHNR and CDR2 FQNEAQ (reference sequence). Here the CDR3 reads CASSQDRVENQPQHF. In DNA form, the CDR3 reads TGTGCCAGCAGCCAGGACAGGGTAGAAAATCAGCCCCAGCATTTT.

This clonotype was counted only a few times. The rearrangement joins TRBV5-6 to TRBJ2-1; the D is unclear. This CDR3 is 15 amino acids long. Germline V gene sequence: CDR1 SGHDT, CDR2 YYEEEE. V was shortened by 2 bases and J by 3 bases, with 12 bases between the two germline ends. Written as DNA, the CDR3 is TGTGCCAGCAGCTTTATAGGGAAGGACTACAATGAGCAGTTCTTC. Its protein product is CASSFIGKDYNEQFF.

This clonotype has just a few counts. The chain is built from TRBV10-3 and TRBJ2-6, with D tentatively TRBD2 (6 bases). V lost 4 bases and J 0 bases, leaving 13 bases between the germline ends. The CDR3 is made up of 17 amino acids. The germline gives CDR1 ENHRY, CDR2 SYGVKD. In nucleotides, the CDR3 is TGTGCCATCAGTGGGACCGCGGGAATCTCTGGGGCCAACGTCCTGACTTTC. This codes for CAISGTAGISGANVLTF.

This rearrangement joins TRBV20-1 to TRBJ2-1, with 7 bases fitting TRBD2. Trimming removed 6 bases from V and 3 bases from J; junction bases left unmatched: 5. The germline V gene has CDR1 DFQATT and CDR2 SNEGSKA (reference sequence). The CDR3 is made up of 13 amino acids. CDR3 loop: CSAAGTNYNEQFF. The CDR3 nucleotides are TGCAGTGCAGCCGGGACTAACTACAATGAGCAGTTCTTC.